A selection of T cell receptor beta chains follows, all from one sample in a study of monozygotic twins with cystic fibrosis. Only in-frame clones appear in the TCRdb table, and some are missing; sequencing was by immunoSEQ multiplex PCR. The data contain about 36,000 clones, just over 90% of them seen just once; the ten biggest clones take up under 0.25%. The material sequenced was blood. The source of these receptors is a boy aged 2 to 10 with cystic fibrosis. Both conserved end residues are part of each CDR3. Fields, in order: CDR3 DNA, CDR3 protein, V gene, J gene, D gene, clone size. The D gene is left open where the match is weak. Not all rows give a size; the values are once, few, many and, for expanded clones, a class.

TGTGCCAGCAGCGTAGTTGATAGCGAAGAGACCCAGTACTTC	CASSVVDSEETQYF	TRBV9	TRBJ2-5	.	.
TGTGCCAGCAGTGTGGGAGATGGGCGCGATTCACCCCTCCACTTT	CASSVGDGRDSPLHF	TRBV6-1	TRBJ1-6	.	.
TGTGCCAGCAGCTTAGGCGGAACAGACAACTATGGCTACACCTTC	CASSLGGTDNYGYTF	TRBV13	TRBJ1-2	.	.
TGCGCCAGCAGCCCTCAGGGAGGGGGGGCTAGTTTCTCCTACAATGAGCAGTTCTTC	CASSPQGGGASFSYNEQFF	TRBV5-1	TRBJ2-1	.	.
TGTGCCAGCAGCCCAGGGGGGACATCCAAACTCACAGATACGCAGTATTTT	CASSPGGTSKLTDTQYF	TRBV9	TRBJ2-3	.	.
TGTGCCAGCAGTTTATATGGGGTAATACGCAATCAGCCCCAGCATTTT	CASSLYGVIRNQPQHF	TRBV28	TRBJ1-5	.	.
TGCGCCAGCAGCTTGGACCACCCGAACACTGAAGCTTTCTTT	CASSLDHPNTEAFF	TRBV5-1	TRBJ1-1	.	.
TGTGCTAGTGGTTTCAGCAATCAGCCCCAGCATTTT	CASGFSNQPQHF	TRBV12-5	TRBJ1-5	.	.
TGTGCCAGCAGCGTAGGACTGAGCACTGAAGCTTTCTTT	CASSVGLSTEAFF	TRBV9	TRBJ1-1	.	.
TGTGCCAGCAGTTACTCGACCGGGACAGGAGGCTACACCTTC	CASSYSTGTGGYTF	TRBV6-6	TRBJ1-2	TRBD1	once
TGCGCCAGCAGCCAAGATAGAGCAGGGTCGGGAAACACCATATATTTT	CASSQDRAGSGNTIYF	TRBV4-1	TRBJ1-3	.	.
TGTGCCAGCAGTTTAGTATGGGGAATGAACACTGAAGCTTTCTTT	CASSLVWGMNTEAFF	TRBV7-8	TRBJ1-1	.	.
TGTGCCAGCAGCTTAGACAGGGTGGACATTCAGTACTTC	CASSLDRVDIQYF	TRBV7-8	TRBJ2-4	.	once
TGTGCCAGCAGTACGGGGCCAACTAATGAAAAACTGTTTTTT	CASSTGPTNEKLFF	TRBV13	TRBJ1-4	.	.
TGTGCCAGCAGCCGAGTCGCGGGGGCGACCACCGGGGAGCTGTTTTTT	CASSRVAGATTGELFF	TRBV11-2	TRBJ2-2	.	.
TGTGCCAGCAGCCAAAGGCTACTAGCGGGTTTCACTGAAGCTTTCTTT	CASSQRLLAGFTEAFF	TRBV14	TRBJ1-1	.	.
TGTGCCAGCAGTTTCACAGGGGGCTCCTACAATGAGCAGTTCTTC	CASSFTGGSYNEQFF	TRBV6-5	TRBJ2-1	TRBD1	.
TGTGCCAGCAGTTTAGGAGGGGACGAGCAGTACTTC	CASSLGGDEQYF	TRBV27	TRBJ2-7	.	once